The source of this TCR beta chain is a study of shared clonotypes between healthy human individuals. Turning to the study itself: Researchers assigned three CD4 naive, three CD4 memory, two CD8 naive and one CD8 memory plate to each donor.

Whole-study findings and limits: Depth of sequencing was expected to influence donor clonotype sharing.

On this clone: Antigen: not known.

Deep-level running was used for the assay. TCRdb's table, derived via immunoSEQ multiplex PCR, lists solely in-frame clones and lacks some. The data show roughly 1,800,000 clones, approximately 94% seen once. CD45RO-negative cells were positively selected for CCR7, leaving out terminally differentiated effector memory CD45RA+ cells. The clonotype comes from a man aged 18 to 30 in good health. Sequenced sample: naive CD8+ T cells sorted from blood.

The CDR3 here is CASSNLDRQETQYF. For the CDR3, the DNA is TGTGCCAGTTCCAACTTGGACAGGCAAGAGACCCAGTACTTC. V is TRBV19 and J is TRBJ2-5, with 7 bases lining up with TRBD1. CDR1 and CDR2 (germline): LNHDA, SQIVND (reference sequence). The CDR3 covers 14 residues. The V and J ends lost 8 bases and 2 bases, in that order; junction bases with no gene match: 8.